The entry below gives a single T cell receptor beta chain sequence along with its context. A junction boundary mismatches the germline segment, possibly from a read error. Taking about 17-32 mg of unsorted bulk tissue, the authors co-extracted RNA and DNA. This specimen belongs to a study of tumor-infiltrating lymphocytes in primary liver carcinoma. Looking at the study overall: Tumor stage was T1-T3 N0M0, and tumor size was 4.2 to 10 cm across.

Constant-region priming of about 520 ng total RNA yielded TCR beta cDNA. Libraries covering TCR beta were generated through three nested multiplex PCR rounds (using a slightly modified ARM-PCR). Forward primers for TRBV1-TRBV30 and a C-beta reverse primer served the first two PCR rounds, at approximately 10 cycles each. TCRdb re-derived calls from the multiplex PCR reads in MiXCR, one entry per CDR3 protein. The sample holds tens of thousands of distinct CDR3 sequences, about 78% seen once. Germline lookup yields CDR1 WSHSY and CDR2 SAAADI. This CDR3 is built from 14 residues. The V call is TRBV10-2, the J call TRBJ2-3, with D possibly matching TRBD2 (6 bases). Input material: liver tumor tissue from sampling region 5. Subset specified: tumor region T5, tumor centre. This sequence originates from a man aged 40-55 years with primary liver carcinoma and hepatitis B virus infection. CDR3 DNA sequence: TGCGCCAGCAGTGAGTTGAGTAGGGGCGGGGCGCAGTATTTC. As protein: CASSELSRGGAQYF.